This is a list of T cell receptor beta chains from one sample in a study of shared clonotypes between healthy human individuals. The data were produced by immunoSEQ multiplex PCR, yet TCRdb's version contains in-frame clones alone and is incomplete. Found here are about 700,000 clones, about 90% of them singletons; the top ten hold roughly 24%. The sequenced material came from naive CD8+ T cells sorted from blood. These receptors all stem from a man aged 25 to 45 in good health. Each CDR3 is given with its conserved first and last residue. A D gene is named only where the DNA matches it firmly. Rows give clone size only sometimes, using once, few, many, or a class for an expanded clone.

d_call: TRBD1
clone_size: -
j_call: TRBJ2-2
v_call: TRBV27
cdr3_aa: CASSKDRGGNTGELFF
cdr3_nt: TGTGCCAGCAGCAAGGACAGGGGAGGAAACACCGGGGAGCTGTTTTTT

d_call: -
clone_size: -
j_call: TRBJ2-7
v_call: TRBV19
cdr3_aa: CASSPDNSYEQYF
cdr3_nt: TGTGCCAGTAGTCCGGACAACTCCTACGAGCAGTACTTC

d_call: TRBD2
clone_size: -
j_call: TRBJ2-3
v_call: TRBV10-2
cdr3_aa: CASSVGSGVSDTQYF
cdr3_nt: TGCGCCAGCAGTGTGGGTAGCGGGGTATCAGATACGCAGTATTTT

d_call: TRBD1
clone_size: -
j_call: TRBJ1-1
v_call: TRBV28
cdr3_aa: CASSWTGAHTEAFF
cdr3_nt: TGTGCCAGCAGTTGGACAGGGGCCCACACTGAAGCTTTCTTT

d_call: -
clone_size: -
j_call: TRBJ2-3
v_call: TRBV10-1
cdr3_aa: CASSQGGGTDTQYF
cdr3_nt: TGCGCCAGCAGTCAGGGAGGAGGCACAGATACGCAGTATTTT

d_call: TRBD1
clone_size: -
j_call: TRBJ2-7
v_call: TRBV5-1
cdr3_aa: CASSQGQGLFEQYF
cdr3_nt: TGCGCCAGCAGCCAGGGACAGGGTTTGTTCGAGCAGTACTTC

d_call: TRBD2
clone_size: -
j_call: TRBJ2-1
v_call: TRBV19
cdr3_aa: CASTHPGRGDNEQFF
cdr3_nt: TGTGCCAGTACCCACCCCGGGCGGGGGGACAATGAGCAGTTCTTC

d_call: -
clone_size: -
j_call: TRBJ2-7
v_call: TRBV7-3
cdr3_aa: CASRAGTNYEQYF
cdr3_nt: TGTGCCAGCAGGGCCGGGACAAACTACGAGCAGTACTTC

d_call: -
clone_size: -
j_call: TRBJ1-1
v_call: TRBV5-5
cdr3_aa: CASSLGLNTEAFF
cdr3_nt: TGTGCCAGCAGCTTGGGCCTAAACACTGAAGCTTTCTTT

d_call: TRBD2
clone_size: -
j_call: TRBJ2-1
v_call: TRBV10-3
cdr3_aa: CAISEPRTSGRGAYNEQFF
cdr3_nt: TGTGCCATCAGTGAGCCAAGGACTAGCGGGAGGGGGGCCTACAATGAGCAGTTCTTC

d_call: -
clone_size: -
j_call: TRBJ2-7
v_call: TRBV21-1
cdr3_aa: CASCQVGEQYF
cdr3_nt: TGTGCCAGCTGTCAGGTCGGCGAGCAGTACTTC

d_call: -
clone_size: -
j_call: TRBJ2-3
v_call: TRBV4-1
cdr3_aa: CASSLNSADTQYF
cdr3_nt: TGCGCCAGCAGCTTGAATAGCGCAGATACGCAGTATTTT

d_call: TRBD1
clone_size: -
j_call: TRBJ2-7
v_call: TRBV11-2
cdr3_aa: CASSGDRSVYEQYF
cdr3_nt: TGTGCCAGCAGCGGGGACAGGTCCGTCTACGAGCAGTACTTC

d_call: TRBD2
clone_size: -
j_call: TRBJ2-1
v_call: TRBV19
cdr3_aa: CASSIGGLAGYEQFF
cdr3_nt: TGTGCCAGTAGTATAGGGGGCCTAGCGGGATATGAGCAGTTCTTC

d_call: -
clone_size: many
j_call: TRBJ1-2
v_call: TRBV7-8
cdr3_aa: CASSPRTDDGGYTF
cdr3_nt: TGTGCCAGCAGCCCCCGGACCGACGACGGTGGCTACACCTTC

d_call: TRBD2
clone_size: -
j_call: TRBJ2-5
v_call: TRBV7-9
cdr3_aa: CASSFSRERLQETQYF
cdr3_nt: TGTGCCAGCAGCTTTTCGCGGGAGCGGTTACAAGAGACCCAGTACTTC

d_call: -
clone_size: -
j_call: TRBJ2-1
v_call: TRBV7-2
cdr3_aa: CASSLPPHASFHEQFF
cdr3_nt: TGTGCCAGCAGCTTACCCCCTCACGCTAGTTTCCATGAGCAGTTCTTC

d_call: TRBD2
clone_size: -
j_call: TRBJ2-7
v_call: TRBV14
cdr3_aa: CASSQKAGASYEQYF
cdr3_nt: TGTGCCAGCAGCCAAAAAGCGGGGGCCTCCTACGAGCAGTACTTC

d_call: -
clone_size: once
j_call: TRBJ2-7
v_call: TRBV5-4
cdr3_aa: CASSGRENYEQYF
cdr3_nt: TGTGCCAGCAGCGGTAGGGAGAACTACGAGCAGTACTTC

d_call: TRBD1
clone_size: -
j_call: TRBJ2-7
v_call: TRBV10-1
cdr3_aa: CASSEGTGTYEQYF
cdr3_nt: TGCGCCAGCAGTGAGGGGACAGGGACGTACGAGCAGTACTTC

d_call: -
clone_size: -
j_call: TRBJ2-3
v_call: TRBV29-1
cdr3_aa: CSVGGIEADTQYF
cdr3_nt: TGCAGCGTGGGCGGGATCGAGGCAGATACGCAGTATTTT

d_call: TRBD2
clone_size: few
j_call: TRBJ2-7
v_call: TRBV27
cdr3_aa: CASSPGLAGVEQYF
cdr3_nt: TGTGCCAGCAGTCCCGGACTAGCGGGAGTCGAGCAGTACTTC

d_call: -
clone_size: -
j_call: TRBJ2-4
v_call: TRBV28
cdr3_aa: CASSPNGKNIQYF
cdr3_nt: TGTGCCAGCAGCCCGAATGGCAAAAACATTCAGTACTTC

d_call: -
clone_size: -
j_call: TRBJ2-2
v_call: TRBV2
cdr3_aa: CASSELAPFTGELFF
cdr3_nt: TGTGCCAGCAGTGAGTTAGCTCCGTTCACCGGGGAGCTGTTTTTT

d_call: -
clone_size: once
j_call: TRBJ2-1
v_call: TRBV4-3
cdr3_aa: CASSSSGIWNEQFF
cdr3_nt: TGCGCCAGCAGCTCGTCGGGGATTTGGAATGAGCAGTTCTTC

d_call: -
clone_size: -
j_call: TRBJ2-1
v_call: TRBV11-2
cdr3_aa: CASSSRSRVLGHNEQFF
cdr3_nt: TGTGCCAGCAGCTCAAGATCCAGGGTTTTGGGACACAATGAGCAGTTCTTC

d_call: TRBD1
clone_size: -
j_call: TRBJ2-7
v_call: TRBV6-6
cdr3_aa: CASRDSYEQYF
cdr3_nt: TGTGCCAGCCGGGACAGTTACGAGCAGTACTTC

d_call: -
clone_size: -
j_call: TRBJ1-2
v_call: TRBV13
cdr3_aa: CASTIRRDGLPSNYGYTF
cdr3_nt: TGTGCCAGCACCATTAGGAGAGACGGACTCCCTTCTAACTATGGCTACACCTTC

d_call: TRBD2
clone_size: -
j_call: TRBJ2-5
v_call: TRBV6-1
cdr3_aa: CASRAWGGETQYF
cdr3_nt: TGTGCCAGCAGGGCTTGGGGGGGAGAGACCCAGTACTTC